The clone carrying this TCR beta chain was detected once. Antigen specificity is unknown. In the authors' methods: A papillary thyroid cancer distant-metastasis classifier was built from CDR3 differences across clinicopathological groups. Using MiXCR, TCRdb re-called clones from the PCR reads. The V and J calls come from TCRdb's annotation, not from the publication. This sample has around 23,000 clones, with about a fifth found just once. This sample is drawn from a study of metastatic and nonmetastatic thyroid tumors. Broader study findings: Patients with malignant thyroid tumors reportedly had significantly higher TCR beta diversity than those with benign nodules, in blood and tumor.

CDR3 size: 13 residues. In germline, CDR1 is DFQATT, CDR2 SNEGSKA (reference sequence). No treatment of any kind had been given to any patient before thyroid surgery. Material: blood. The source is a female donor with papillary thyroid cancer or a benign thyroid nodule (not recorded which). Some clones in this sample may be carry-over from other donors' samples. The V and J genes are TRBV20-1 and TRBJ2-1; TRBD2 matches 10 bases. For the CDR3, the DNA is TGCAGCGCCCAACTAGCGGGAATTAATGAGCAGTTCTTC. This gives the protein CSAQLAGINEQFF.